This T cell receptor beta chain was found in a study of blood T cells in healthy people across ages. General study results and limits: There was a strong correlation between TCR beta diversity and naive T cell percentage.

Then a second PCR, running about 6 to 12 cycles, was carried out with a sample-barcoded 5' primer and a J-beta primer mix. TCRdb ran MiXCR on the 5' RACE reads and lists one entry per CDR3 protein. The sample has roughly 2 million distinct CDR3 sequences, about 50% seen once. Details on this clonotype: Its specificity is not known.

This receptor was obtained from a woman between 40 and 50 years old in good health. What was sequenced was blood.

CDR3 region: CSASGWGRQGKVYEQYF. In DNA form, the CDR3 reads TGCAGTGCCAGCGGGTGGGGACGACAGGGGAAGGTCTACGAGCAGTACTTC. The chain uses TRBV20-1 and TRBJ2-7, with TRBD1 identical over 8 bases. The germline CDR1 and CDR2 sequences are DFQATT and SNEGSKA (reference sequence). CDR3 length: 17 residues. Unmatched junction bases numbered 19, after V lost 6 bases and J lost 3 bases.